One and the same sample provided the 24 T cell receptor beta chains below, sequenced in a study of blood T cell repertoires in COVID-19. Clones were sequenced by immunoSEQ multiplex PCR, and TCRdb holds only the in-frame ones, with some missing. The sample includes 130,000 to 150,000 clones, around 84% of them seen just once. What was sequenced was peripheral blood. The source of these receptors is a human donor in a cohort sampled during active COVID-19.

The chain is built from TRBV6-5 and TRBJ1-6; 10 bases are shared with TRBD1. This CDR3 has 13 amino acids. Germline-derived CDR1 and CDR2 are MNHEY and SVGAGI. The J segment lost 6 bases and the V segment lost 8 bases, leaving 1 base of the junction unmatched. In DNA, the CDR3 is TGTGCCAGCGGGGACAGGGGTAATTCACCCCTCCACTTT. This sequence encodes CASGDRGNSPLHF.

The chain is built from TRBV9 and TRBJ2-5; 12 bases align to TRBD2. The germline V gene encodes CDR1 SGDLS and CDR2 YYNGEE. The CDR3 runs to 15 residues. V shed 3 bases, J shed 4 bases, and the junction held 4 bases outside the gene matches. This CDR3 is CASSASGGAGETQYF. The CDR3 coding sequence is TGTGCCAGCAGCGCTAGCGGGGGGGCAGGAGAGACCCAGTACTTC.

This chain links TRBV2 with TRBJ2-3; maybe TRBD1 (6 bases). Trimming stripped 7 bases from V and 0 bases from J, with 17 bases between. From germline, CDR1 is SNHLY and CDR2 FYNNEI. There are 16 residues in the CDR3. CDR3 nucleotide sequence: TGTGCCAGCATAGACGTCGACAGGTCTAGCACAGATACGCAGTATTTT. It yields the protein CASIDVDRSSTDTQYF.

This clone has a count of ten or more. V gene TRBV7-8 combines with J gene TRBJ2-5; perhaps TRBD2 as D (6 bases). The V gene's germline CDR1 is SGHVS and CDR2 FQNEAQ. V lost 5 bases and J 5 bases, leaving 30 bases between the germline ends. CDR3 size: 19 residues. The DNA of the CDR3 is TGTGCCAGCAGCCCGCTTATAGTTCTAGCGTCCTCCACTCGGGAGACCCAGTACTTC. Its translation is CASSPLIVLASSTRETQYF.

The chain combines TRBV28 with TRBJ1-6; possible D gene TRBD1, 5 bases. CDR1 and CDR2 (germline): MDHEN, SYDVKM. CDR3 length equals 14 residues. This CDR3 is CAGRRDGDVGPLHF. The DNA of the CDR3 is TGTGCGGGCCGGAGGGATGGGGACGTTGGACCCCTCCACTTT.

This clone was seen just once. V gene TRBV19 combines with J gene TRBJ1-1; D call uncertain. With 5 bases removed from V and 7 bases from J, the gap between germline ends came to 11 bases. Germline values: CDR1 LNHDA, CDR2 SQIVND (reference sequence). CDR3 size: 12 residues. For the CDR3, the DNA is TGTGCCAGTAGTCCCCTAGGCCTTGAAGCTTTCTTT. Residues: CASSPLGLEAFF.

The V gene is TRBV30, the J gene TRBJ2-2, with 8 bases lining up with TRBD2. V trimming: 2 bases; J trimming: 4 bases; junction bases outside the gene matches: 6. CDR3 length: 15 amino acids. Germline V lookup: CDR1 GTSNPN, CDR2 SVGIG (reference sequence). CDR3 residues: CAWSSRGGATGELFF. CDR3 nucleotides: TGTGCCTGGAGTTCCCGGGGGGGGGCCACCGGGGAGCTGTTTTTT.

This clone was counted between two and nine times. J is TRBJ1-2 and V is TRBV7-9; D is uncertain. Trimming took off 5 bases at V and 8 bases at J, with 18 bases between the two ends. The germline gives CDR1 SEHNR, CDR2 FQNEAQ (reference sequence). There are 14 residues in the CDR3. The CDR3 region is CASSHRGSEGGYTF. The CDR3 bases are TGTGCCAGCAGCCACAGAGGGAGCGAGGGCGGCTACACCTTC.

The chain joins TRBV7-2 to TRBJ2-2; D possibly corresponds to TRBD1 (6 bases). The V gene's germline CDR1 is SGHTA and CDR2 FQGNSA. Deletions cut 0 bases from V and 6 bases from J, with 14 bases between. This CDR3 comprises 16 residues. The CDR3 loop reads CASSLAQGSWAGELFF. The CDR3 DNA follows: TGTGCCAGCAGCTTAGCCCAGGGGAGTTGGGCCGGGGAGCTGTTTTTT.

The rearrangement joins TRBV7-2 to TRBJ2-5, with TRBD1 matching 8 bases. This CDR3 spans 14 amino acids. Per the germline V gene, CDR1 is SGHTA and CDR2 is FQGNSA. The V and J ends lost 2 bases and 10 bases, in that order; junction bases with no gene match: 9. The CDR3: CASSLTDRVSIQYF. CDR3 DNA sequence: TGTGCCAGCAGCTTAACGGACAGGGTATCGATCCAGTACTTC.

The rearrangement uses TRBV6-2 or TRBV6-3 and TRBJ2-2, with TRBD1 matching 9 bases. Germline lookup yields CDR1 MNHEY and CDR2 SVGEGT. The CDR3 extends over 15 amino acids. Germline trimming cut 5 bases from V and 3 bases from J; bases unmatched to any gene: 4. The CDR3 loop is CASSTGGIDTGELFF. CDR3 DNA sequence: TGTGCCAGCAGTACAGGGGGCATCGACACCGGGGAGCTGTTTTTT.

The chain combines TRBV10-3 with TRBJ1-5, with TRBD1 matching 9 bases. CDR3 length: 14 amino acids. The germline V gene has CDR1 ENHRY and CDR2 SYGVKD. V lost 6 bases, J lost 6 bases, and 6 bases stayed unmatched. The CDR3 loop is CAISVPGQGQPQHF. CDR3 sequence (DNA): TGTGCCATCAGCGTCCCGGGACAGGGTCAGCCCCAGCATTTT.

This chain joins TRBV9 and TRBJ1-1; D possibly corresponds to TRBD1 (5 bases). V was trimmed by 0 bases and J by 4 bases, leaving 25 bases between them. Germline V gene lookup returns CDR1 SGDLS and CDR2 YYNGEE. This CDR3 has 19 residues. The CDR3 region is CASSVGRDGGGLRGTEAFF. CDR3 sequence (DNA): TGTGCCAGCAGCGTAGGGAGGGACGGAGGAGGGCTTAGGGGCACTGAAGCTTTCTTT.

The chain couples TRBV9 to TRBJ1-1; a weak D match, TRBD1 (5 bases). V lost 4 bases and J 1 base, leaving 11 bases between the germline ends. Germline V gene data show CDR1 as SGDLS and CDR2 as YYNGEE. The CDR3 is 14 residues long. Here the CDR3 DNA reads TGTGCCAGCAGCCCGACGACAGAGAACACTGAAGCTTTCTTT. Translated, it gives CASSPTTENTEAFF.

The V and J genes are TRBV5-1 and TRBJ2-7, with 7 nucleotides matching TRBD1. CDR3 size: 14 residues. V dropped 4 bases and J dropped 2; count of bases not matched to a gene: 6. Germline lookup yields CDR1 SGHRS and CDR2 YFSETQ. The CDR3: CASSQGTAAYEQYF. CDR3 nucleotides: TGCGCCAGCAGCCAGGGGACAGCTGCCTACGAGCAGTACTTC. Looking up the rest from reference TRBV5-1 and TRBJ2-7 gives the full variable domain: KAGVTQTPRYLIKTRGQQVTLSCSPISGHRSVSWYQQTPGQGLQFLFEYFSETQRNKGNFPGRFSGRQFSNSRSEMNVSTLELGDSALYLCASSQGTAAYEQYFGPGTRLTVT.

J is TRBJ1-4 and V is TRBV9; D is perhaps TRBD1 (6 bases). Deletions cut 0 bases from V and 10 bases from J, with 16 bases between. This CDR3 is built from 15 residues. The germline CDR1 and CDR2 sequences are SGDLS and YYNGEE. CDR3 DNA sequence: TGTGCCAGCAGCGTAGGACTGGGGGCAACAGGAAAACTGTTTTTT. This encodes CASSVGLGATGKLFF.

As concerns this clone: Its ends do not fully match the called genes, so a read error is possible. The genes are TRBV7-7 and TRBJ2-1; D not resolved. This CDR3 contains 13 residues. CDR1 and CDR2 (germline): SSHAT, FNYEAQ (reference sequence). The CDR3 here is CASSSTVSNEQFF. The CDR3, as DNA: TGTGCTAGCAGCTCGACTGTTAGCAATGAGCAGTTCTTC.

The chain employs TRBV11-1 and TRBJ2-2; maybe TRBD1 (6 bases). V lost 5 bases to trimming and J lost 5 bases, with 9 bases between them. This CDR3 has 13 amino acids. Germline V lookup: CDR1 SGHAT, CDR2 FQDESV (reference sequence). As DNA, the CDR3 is TGTGCCAGCAGCGGACAGCTAACCGGGGAGCTGTTTTTT. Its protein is CASSGQLTGELFF.

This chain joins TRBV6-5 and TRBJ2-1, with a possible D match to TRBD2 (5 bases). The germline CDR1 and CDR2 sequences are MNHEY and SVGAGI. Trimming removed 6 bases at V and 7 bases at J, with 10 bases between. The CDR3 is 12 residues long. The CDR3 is CASRASWNEQFF. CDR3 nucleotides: TGTGCCAGCAGGGCTAGCTGGAATGAGCAGTTCTTC.

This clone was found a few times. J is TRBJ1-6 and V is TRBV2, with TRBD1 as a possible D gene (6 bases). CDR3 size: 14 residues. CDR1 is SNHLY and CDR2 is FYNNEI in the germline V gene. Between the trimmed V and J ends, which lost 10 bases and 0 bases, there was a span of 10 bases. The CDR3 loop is CATRGSSYNSPLHF. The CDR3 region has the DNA TGTGCCACCAGGGGCAGCTCCTATAATTCACCCCTCCACTTT.

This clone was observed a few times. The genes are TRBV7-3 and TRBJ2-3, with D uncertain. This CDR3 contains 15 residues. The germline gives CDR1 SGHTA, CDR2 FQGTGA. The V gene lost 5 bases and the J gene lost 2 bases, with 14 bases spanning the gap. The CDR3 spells CASSPKAGLTDTQYF. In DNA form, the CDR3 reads TGTGCCAGCAGCCCAAAGGCAGGCCTCACAGATACGCAGTATTTT.

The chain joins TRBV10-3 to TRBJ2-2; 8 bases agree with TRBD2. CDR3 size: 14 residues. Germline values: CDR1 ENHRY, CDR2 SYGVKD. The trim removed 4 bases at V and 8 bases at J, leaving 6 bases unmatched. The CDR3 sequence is CAISATGGRGELFF. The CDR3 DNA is TGTGCCATCAGTGCTACGGGGGGGCGAGGGGAGCTGTTTTTT.

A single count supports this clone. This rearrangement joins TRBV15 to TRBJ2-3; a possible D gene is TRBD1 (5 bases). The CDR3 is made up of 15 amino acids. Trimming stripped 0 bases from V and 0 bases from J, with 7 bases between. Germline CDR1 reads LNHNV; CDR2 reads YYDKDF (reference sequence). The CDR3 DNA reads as TGTGCCACCAGCAGAGACAGGGCCAGCACAGATACGCAGTATTTT. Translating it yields CATSRDRASTDTQYF.

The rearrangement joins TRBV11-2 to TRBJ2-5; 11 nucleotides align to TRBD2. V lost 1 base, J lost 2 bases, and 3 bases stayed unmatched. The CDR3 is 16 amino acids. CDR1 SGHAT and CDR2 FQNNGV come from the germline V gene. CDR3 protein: CASSLALAGGQETQYF. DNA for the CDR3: TGTGCCAGCAGCTTAGCCCTAGCGGGGGGACAAGAGACCCAGTACTTC.